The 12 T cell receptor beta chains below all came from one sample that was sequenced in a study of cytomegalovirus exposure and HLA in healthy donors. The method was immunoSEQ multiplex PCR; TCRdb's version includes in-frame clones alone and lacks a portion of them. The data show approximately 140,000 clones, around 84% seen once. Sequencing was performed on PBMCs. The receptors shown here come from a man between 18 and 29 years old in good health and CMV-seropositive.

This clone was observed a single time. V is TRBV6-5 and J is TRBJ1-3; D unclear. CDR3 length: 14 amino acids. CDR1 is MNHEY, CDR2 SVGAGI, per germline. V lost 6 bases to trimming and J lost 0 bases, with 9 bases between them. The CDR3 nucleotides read TGTGCCAGCAGACCAGGCTTCTCTGGAAACACCATATATTTT. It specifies CASRPGFSGNTIYF.

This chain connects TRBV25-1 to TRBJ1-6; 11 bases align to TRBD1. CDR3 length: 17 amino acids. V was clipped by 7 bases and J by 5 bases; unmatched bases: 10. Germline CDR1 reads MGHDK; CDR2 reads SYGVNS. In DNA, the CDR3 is TGTGCCAGCAAGGCCGGGACAGGGGGTCTCGATAATTCACCCCTCCACTTT. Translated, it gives CASKAGTGGLDNSPLHF.

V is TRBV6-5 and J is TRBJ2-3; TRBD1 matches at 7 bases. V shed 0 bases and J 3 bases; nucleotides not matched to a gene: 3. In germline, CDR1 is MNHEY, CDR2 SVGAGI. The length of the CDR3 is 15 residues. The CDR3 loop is CASSYSRGWTDTQYF. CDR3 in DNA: TGTGCCAGCAGTTACTCCAGGGGGTGGACAGATACGCAGTATTTT.

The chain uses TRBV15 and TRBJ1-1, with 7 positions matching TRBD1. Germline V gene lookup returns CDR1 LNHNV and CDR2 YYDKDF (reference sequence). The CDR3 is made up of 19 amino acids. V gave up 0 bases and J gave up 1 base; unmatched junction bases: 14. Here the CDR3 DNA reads TGTGCCACCAGCAGAGATTTGTGGCAGGGGGATCGAGGGAACACTGAAGCTTTCTTT. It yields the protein CATSRDLWQGDRGNTEAFF. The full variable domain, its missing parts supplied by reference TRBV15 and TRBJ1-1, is DAMVIQNPRYQVTQFGKPVTLSCSQTLNHNVMYWYQQKSSQAPKLLFHYYDKDFNNEADTPDNFQSRRPNTSFCFLDIRSPGLGDTAMYLCATSRDLWQGDRGNTEAFFGQGTRLTVV.

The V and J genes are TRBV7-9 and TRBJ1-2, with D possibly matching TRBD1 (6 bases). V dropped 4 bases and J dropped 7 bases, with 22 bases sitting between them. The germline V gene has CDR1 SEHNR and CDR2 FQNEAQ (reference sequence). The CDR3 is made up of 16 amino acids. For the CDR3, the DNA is TGTGCCAGCAGCTCCCGGGACATAGGTGTCTTGTGTGGCTACACCTTC. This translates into CASSSRDIGVLCGYTF. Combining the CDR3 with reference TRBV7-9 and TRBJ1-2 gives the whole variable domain DTGVSQNPRHKITKRGQNVTFRCDPISEHNRLYWYRQTLGQGPEFLTYFQNEAQLEKSRLLSDRFSAERPKGSFSTLEIQRTEQGDSAMYLCASSSRDIGVLCGYTFGSGTRLTVV.

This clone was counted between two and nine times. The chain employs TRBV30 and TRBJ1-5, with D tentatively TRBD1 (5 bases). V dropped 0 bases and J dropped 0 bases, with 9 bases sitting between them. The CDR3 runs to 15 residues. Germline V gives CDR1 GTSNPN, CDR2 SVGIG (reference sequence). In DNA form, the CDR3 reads TGTGCCTGGAGTGTAAGGGGATATAGCAATCAGCCCCAGCATTTT. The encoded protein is CAWSVRGYSNQPQHF.

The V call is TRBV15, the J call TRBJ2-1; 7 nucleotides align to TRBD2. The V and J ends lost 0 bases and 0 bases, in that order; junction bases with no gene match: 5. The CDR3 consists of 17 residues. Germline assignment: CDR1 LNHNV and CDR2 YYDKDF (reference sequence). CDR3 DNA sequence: TGTGCCACCAGCAGAGATCAGGAGCGGGACTCCTACAATGAGCAGTTCTTC. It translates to CATSRDQERDSYNEQFF.

This CDR3 is CASSVGGAGWNEQFF. The CDR3 DNA sequence: TGTGCCAGCAGCGTAGGTGGGGCAGGTTGGAATGAGCAGTTCTTC. The rearrangement joins TRBV9 to TRBJ2-1, with D possibly matching TRBD1 (5 bases). CDR1 is SGDLS, CDR2 YYNGEE, per germline. V lost 0 bases to trimming and J lost 7 bases, with 14 bases between them. The CDR3 runs to 15 residues.

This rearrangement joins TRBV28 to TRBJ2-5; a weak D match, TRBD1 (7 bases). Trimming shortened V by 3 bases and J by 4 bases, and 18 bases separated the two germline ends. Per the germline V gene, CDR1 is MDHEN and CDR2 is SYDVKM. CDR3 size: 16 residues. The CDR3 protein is CASSFAEEGAGETQYF. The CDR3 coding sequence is TGTGCCAGCAGTTTCGCCGAGGAGGGGGCGGGAGAGACCCAGTACTTC.

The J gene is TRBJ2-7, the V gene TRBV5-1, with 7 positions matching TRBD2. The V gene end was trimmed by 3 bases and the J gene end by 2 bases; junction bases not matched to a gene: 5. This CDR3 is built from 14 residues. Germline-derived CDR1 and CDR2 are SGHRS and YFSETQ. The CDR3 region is CASSSTSATYEQYF. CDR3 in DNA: TGCGCCAGCAGCTCCACTAGCGCTACCTACGAGCAGTACTTC.

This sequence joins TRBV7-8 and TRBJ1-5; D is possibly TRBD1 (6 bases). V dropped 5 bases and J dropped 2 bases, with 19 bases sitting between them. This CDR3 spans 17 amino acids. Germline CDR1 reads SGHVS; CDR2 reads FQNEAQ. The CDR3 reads CASSPDRPSRGNQPQHF. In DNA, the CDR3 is TGTGCCAGCAGCCCGGACAGACCTAGCCGGGGCAATCAGCCCCAGCATTTT.

The CDR3 protein is CASSSKQGGAYEQYF. The DNA of the CDR3 is TGTGCCAGCAGCTCGAAACAGGGGGGAGCCTACGAGCAGTACTTC. This chain connects TRBV7-6 to TRBJ2-7; the match to TRBD1 covers 8 bases. The V segment lost 4 bases and the J segment 2 bases; nucleotides outside the gene matches: 7. In germline, CDR1 is SGHVS, CDR2 FNYEAQ. The CDR3 is made up of 15 amino acids.